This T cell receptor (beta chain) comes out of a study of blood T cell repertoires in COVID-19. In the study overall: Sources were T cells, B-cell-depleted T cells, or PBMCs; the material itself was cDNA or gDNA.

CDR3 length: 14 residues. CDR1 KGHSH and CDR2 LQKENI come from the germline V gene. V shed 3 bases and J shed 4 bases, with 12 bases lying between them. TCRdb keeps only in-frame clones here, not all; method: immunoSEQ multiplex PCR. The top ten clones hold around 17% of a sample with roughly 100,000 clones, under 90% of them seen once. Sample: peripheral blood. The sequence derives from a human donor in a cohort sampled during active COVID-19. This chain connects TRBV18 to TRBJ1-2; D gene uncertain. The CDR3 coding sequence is TGTGCCAGCTCACCTGATCCGGCGGCCTATGGCTACACCTTC. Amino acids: CASSPDPAAYGYTF.